This TCR beta chain stems from a study of T cell responses to AZD1222 COVID-19 vaccine. Produced via immunoSEQ multiplex PCR; TCRdb's table is partial and in-frame only. The top ten hold roughly 1.1% of the sample, which has roughly 100,000 clones, about 92% seen once. This CDR3 has 14 residues. In germline, CDR1 is MNHEY, CDR2 SMNVEV (reference sequence). Between the trimmed V and J ends, which lost 5 bases and 0 bases, there was a span of 9 bases. Sequenced here: peripheral blood, sampled on day 0 of AZD1222 vaccination. The chain employs TRBV27 and TRBJ2-3; the D is unclear. The TCR comes from an adult in good health. CDR3 sequence reads: CASSPPPSTDTQYF. The CDR3 DNA reads as TGTGCCAGCAGTCCCCCGCCTAGCACAGATACGCAGTATTTT.